The 24 T cell receptor beta chains below come from one sample, sequenced in a study of T cell clonality in common variable immunodeficiency. Sequenced by immunoSEQ multiplex PCR; TCRdb stores in-frame clones only, minus some. The data show tens of thousands of clones, none appearing only once, with about 1.7% held by the ten largest. The sample consisted of peripheral blood mononuclear cells. Every receptor here comes from a person aged 18 to 75 in good health.

This clone came up a few times. A read error may be the cause here, since a much bigger clone is one base away. Read coverage stops 3 residues before the CDR3 terminus; the germline J gene supplies the remainder. The V gene is TRBV11-2, the J gene TRBJ2-7; D remains unclear. The CDR3 covers 11 residues. V was shortened by 5 bases and J by 3 bases, with 5 bases between the two germline ends. Per the germline V gene, CDR1 is SGHAT and CDR2 is FQNNGV. The CDR3 is CASSPIYEQYF. The part of the CDR3 DNA that was read is TGTGCCAGCAGCCCCATCTACGAG.

This clone was picked up many times. The read ends 3 residues before the CDR3 terminus; that terminus is restored from the germline J gene. V gene TRBV6-1 combines with J gene TRBJ1-1; D is unclear. Germline CDR1 MNHNS, CDR2 SASEGT. CDR3 length: 14 amino acids. This CDR3 reads CASSEAQWQMVAFF. The CDR3 bases that were read are TGTGCCAGCAGTGAAGCACAGTGGCAAATGGTA.

This clone was counted at least ten times. The CDR3 end is not reached by the read, which stops 3 residues before it; the germline J gene fills it in. This chain links TRBV3-1 (or the pseudogene TRBV3-2) with TRBJ2-1; TRBD2 aligns across 8 bases. Germline assignment: CDR1 LGHDT and CDR2 YNNKEL (reference sequence). The CDR3 is made up of 15 amino acids. V lost 0 bases, J lost 9 bases, and 7 bases stayed unmatched. CDR3 bases read: TGTGCCAGCAGCCAAGATAGGGCGGGAGGAGGTGAG. Protein product: CASSQDRAGGGE. The full CDR3 protein is CASSQDRAGGGEQFF.

The table lists this clone with a few counts. The read gets to within 3 residues of the CDR3 end, and the germline J gene fills in the rest. The rearrangement joins TRBV18 to TRBJ2-1, with 10 bases aligning to TRBD2. CDR1 is KGHSH, CDR2 LQKENI, per germline. The V gene end was trimmed by 4 bases and the J gene end by 6 bases; junction bases not matched to a gene: 6. The CDR3 length is 15 residues. The CDR3 bases that were read are TGTGCCAGCTCACTCGGACTAGCGGAAACCAATGAG. It specifies CASSLGLAETNE. The full CDR3 reads CASSLGLAETNEQFF.

About this clone: A read error may explain this, as a much larger clone is one base away. The read terminates 3 residues ahead of where the CDR3 ends, so the germline J gene completes it. V is TRBV10-2 and J is TRBJ1-1; the D gene is possibly TRBD1 (5 bases). The CDR3 consists of 15 residues. The germline CDR1 and CDR2 sequences are WSHSY and SAAADI. The CDR3 spells CASRMGRGVNTGAFF. CDR3 bases read: TGCGCCAGCAGGATGGGGCGGGGGGTGAACACTGGA.

This clone was recorded many times. The read ends 3 residues early relative to the CDR3; the germline J gene fills the gap. The V gene is TRBV19, the J gene TRBJ1-5, with no clear D. CDR3 size: 14 residues. Between the trimmed V and J ends, which lost 4 bases and 4 bases, there was a span of 11 bases. The V gene's germline CDR1 is LNHDA and CDR2 SQIVND (reference sequence). The sequenced CDR3 bases are TGTGCCAGTAGTACCTTAAGCGGGAATCAGCCC. Translated: CASSTLSGNQP. The whole CDR3 sequence is CASSTLSGNQPQHF.

This clone has at least ten counts. From the germline J gene comes the end of the CDR3, since the read stops 3 residues before it. The rearrangement uses TRBV18 and TRBJ2-1; 10 positions match TRBD1. From germline, CDR1 is KGHSH and CDR2 LQKENI. V lost 6 bases, J lost 5 bases, and 13 bases stayed unmatched. There are 17 residues in the CDR3. The CDR3 sequence is CASSPRPRDRGDNEQFF. The DNA read from the CDR3 is TGTGCCAGCTCTCCTCGCCCCCGGGACAGGGGTGACAATGAG.

This clone came up many times. With the read ending 3 residues before the CDR3 end, the germline J gene is used to fill in that end. V gene TRBV18 combines with J gene TRBJ2-7, with 8 positions matching TRBD1. Germline V gene data show CDR1 as KGHSH and CDR2 as LQKENI. Trimming took 6 bases from V and 6 from J; bases not matched to a gene: 13. The CDR3 is 15 residues long. CDR3 loop: CASSSGTGSTGEQYF. Partial CDR3 DNA: TGTGCCAGCTCTTCTGGGACAGGTTCGACGGGCGAG. Supplemented by reference TRBV18 and TRBJ2-7, the full variable domain reads NAGVMQNPRHLVRRRGQEARLRCSPMKGHSHVYWYRQLPEEGLKFMVYLQKENIIDESGMPKERFSAEFPKEGPSILRIQQVVRGDSAAYFCASSSGTGSTGEQYFGPGTRLTVT.

This clone has a count of ten or more. The read is 3 residues too short to cover the CDR3 end, so that end is filled in from the germline J gene. The V and J genes are TRBV5-1 and TRBJ1-4; D is possibly TRBD1 (5 bases). The CDR3 has 15 residues. From germline, CDR1 is SGHRS and CDR2 YFSETQ. V lost 0 bases to trimming and J lost 7 bases, with 13 bases between them. CDR3 residues: CASSLEAGLGEKLFF. Incomplete CDR3 DNA: TGCGCCAGCAGCTTGGAGGCAGGGTTGGGTGAAAAA.

This clone was counted at least ten times. CDR3 loop: CSARDGQGRNYGYTF. CDR3 DNA, as far as it was read: TGCAGTGCTAGAGACGGCCAGGGGCGAAACTATGGC. The gene calls are TRBV20-1 and TRBJ1-2; weak D call: TRBD1 (6 bases). Read coverage stops 3 residues before the CDR3 terminus; the germline J gene supplies the remainder. Germline V gene data show CDR1 as DFQATT and CDR2 as SNEGSKA (reference sequence). Trimming shortened V by 0 bases and J by 2 bases, and 13 bases separated the two germline ends. The CDR3 consists of 15 residues.

This clone occurred many times. The read terminates 3 residues ahead of where the CDR3 ends, so the germline J gene completes it. The chain recombines TRBV10-1 with TRBJ2-1; tentatively, D is TRBD1 (5 bases). Germline CDR1 is WNHNN and CDR2 is SYGVQD (reference sequence). CDR3 size: 13 residues. Trimming took off 5 bases at V and 4 bases at J, with 9 bases between the two ends. CDR3: CASSRTRYNEQFF. CDR3 DNA, as far as it was read: TGCGCCAGCAGTCGGACAAGATACAATGAG.

This clone was observed many times. With the read ending 3 residues before the CDR3 end, the germline J gene is used to fill in that end. This chain links TRBV20-1 with TRBJ1-5, with unresolved D. The CDR3 covers 8 residues. CDR1 is DFQATT and CDR2 is SNEGSKA in the germline V gene (reference sequence). CDR3 DNA, as far as it was read: TGCAGTGCCGGTCCC. It codes for CSAGP. The full CDR3 protein is CSAGPQHF.

Ten or more counts support this clone. The read gets to within 3 residues of the CDR3 end, and the germline J gene fills in the rest. The chain recombines TRBV4-2 with TRBJ2-6; D may be TRBD2 (6 bases). Germline CDR1 reads LGHNA; CDR2 reads YNFKEQ. This CDR3 is 17 amino acids long. Trimming shortened V by 4 bases and J by 2 bases, and 15 bases separated the two germline ends. This CDR3 is CASSPRGGEAGANVLTF. CDR3 DNA (partial): TGTGCCAGCAGCCCCCGCGGAGGGGAGGCTGGGGCCAACGTC.

As regards this clone: The observed sequence ends 3 residues before the CDR3 terminus, with the missing tail filled in from the germline J gene. The chain links TRBV20-1 to TRBJ2-3; 11 bases fit TRBD2. Germline values: CDR1 DFQATT, CDR2 SNEGSKA (reference sequence). This CDR3 contains 13 residues. J gave up 6 bases and V 5 bases, and 4 bases lay outside the gene matches. The CDR3 here is CSAVLAGADTQYF. CDR3 bases read: TGCAGTGCTGTACTAGCGGGAGCGGATACG.

The table lists this clone with many counts. The missing CDR3 end, 3 residues past where the read stops, is filled in from the germline J gene. This sequence joins TRBV5-1 and TRBJ2-5, with 7 positions matching TRBD1. The V segment lost 1 base and the J segment 1 base; nucleotides outside the gene matches: 4. Germline V gene lookup returns CDR1 SGHRS and CDR2 YFSETQ. The CDR3 runs to 15 residues. The CDR3 DNA, read in part, is TGCGCCAGCAGCTTGACCGGGACAGCCCAAGAGACC. This encodes CASSLTGTAQET. The entire CDR3 reads CASSLTGTAQETQYF.

This clone was counted at least ten times. The read comes to an end 3 residues before the CDR3 does, leaving the germline J gene to fill in the end. The chain joins TRBV19 to TRBJ2-3; 9 bases line up with TRBD2. Unmatched junction bases numbered 2, after V lost 4 bases and J lost 6 bases. The CDR3 extends over 13 amino acids. CDR1 and CDR2 (germline): LNHDA, SQIVND (reference sequence). Partial CDR3 DNA: TGTGCCAGTAGTAAGCTAGCGGGGGATACG. This sequence encodes CASSKLAGDT. Given in full, the CDR3 is CASSKLAGDTQYF.

This clone was counted ten times or more. Read coverage stops 3 residues before the CDR3 terminus; the germline J gene supplies the remainder. This rearrangement joins TRBV5-6 to TRBJ1-5; no clear D gene. The CDR3 spans 12 residues. V was clipped by 1 base and J by 5 bases, with 4 bases between them. CDR1 is SGHDT and CDR2 is YYEEEE in the germline V gene. CDR3 loop: CASSLSHQPQHF. The CDR3 bases that were read are TGTGCCAGCAGCTTGTCTCATCAGCCC.

This clone came up many times. The missing CDR3 end, 3 residues past where the read stops, is filled in from the germline J gene. This chain connects TRBV18 to TRBJ2-5; D is unclear. V lost 6 bases, J lost 1 base, and 3 bases lay in between. There are 11 residues in the CDR3. Per the germline V gene, CDR1 is KGHSH and CDR2 is LQKENI. The CDR3 DNA, read in part, is TGTGCCAGCTCTCTCCAAGAGACC. Its translation: CASSLQET. The whole CDR3 sequence is CASSLQETQYF.

This clone was detected many times. The CDR3 goes on 3 residues after the read ends, and that part is filled in from the germline J gene. The chain uses TRBV14 and TRBJ2-5, with D unresolved. With 3 bases removed from V and 2 bases from J, the gap between germline ends came to 13 bases. The CDR3 runs 15 residues. Germline loops: CDR1 SGHDN, CDR2 FVKESK. CDR3 DNA, as far as it was read: TGTGCCAGCAGCCAGAGAACCCTACTTCAAGAGACC. It is translated as CASSQRTLLQET. The CDR3, in full, reads CASSQRTLLQETQYF.

This clone was seen more than once but under ten times. The read terminates 3 residues before the CDR3 end, so the remaining end is supplied by the germline J gene. V usage is TRBV5-1 and J usage is TRBJ2-3; 7 bases map to TRBD1. V gave up 3 bases and J gave up 6 bases; unmatched junction bases: 7. Germline CDR1 is SGHRS and CDR2 is YFSETQ. The CDR3 extends over 14 amino acids. The CDR3 loop reads CASSSGQAPDTQYF. The DNA read from the CDR3 is TGCGCCAGCAGCTCCGGACAGGCCCCCGATACG. The full variable domain, in which reference TRBV5-1 and TRBJ2-3 provide the parts outside the CDR3, is KAGVTQTPRYLIKTRGQQVTLSCSPISGHRSVSWYQQTPGQGLQFLFEYFSETQRNKGNFPGRFSGRQFSNSRSEMNVSTLELGDSALYLCASSSGQAPDTQYFGPGTRLTVL.

This clone was seen repeatedly, ten times or more. The read ends 3 residues early relative to the CDR3; the germline J gene fills the gap. The chain joins TRBV6-1 to TRBJ2-7; D ambiguous. Looked up from germline, CDR1 is MNHNS and CDR2 is SASEGT. V was clipped by 4 bases and J by 5 bases, with 18 bases between them. The CDR3 sequence is 15 residues long. The CDR3 bases that were read are TGTGCCAGCAGTGGGGTTGGCGGTTTAAGCGACGAG. This encodes CASSGVGGLSDE. Given in full, the CDR3 is CASSGVGGLSDEQYF.

This clone was counted at least ten times. Read sequence stops 3 residues before the CDR3 end, and the germline J gene provides the missing end. The rearrangement links TRBV7-8 to TRBJ2-3; 8 bases map to TRBD2. Germline values: CDR1 SGHVS, CDR2 FQNEAQ. The CDR3 extends over 16 amino acids. Trimming took 3 bases from V and 1 from J; bases not matched to a gene: 6. The CDR3 bases that were read are TGTGCCAGCAGCTTGTTGTTTAGCGGGGGCACAGATACG. It specifies CASSLLFSGGTDT. The complete CDR3 sequence is CASSLLFSGGTDTQYF.

In its sample, this clone was seen many times. The CDR3 end lies 3 residues beyond the end of the read and is filled in from the germline J gene. The rearrangement links TRBV19 to TRBJ1-1; the D gene is possibly TRBD1 (5 bases). There are 11 residues in the CDR3. The V gene's germline CDR1 is LNHDA and CDR2 SQIVND (reference sequence). The V end lost 7 bases, the J end lost 5 bases, and 8 bases lay between the germline ends. The part of the CDR3 DNA that was read is TGTGCCAGTATTCGGGGGACTGAA. Amino acids: CASIRGTE. The full CDR3 is CASIRGTEAFF.

Many counts were recorded for this clone. The read gets to within 3 residues of the CDR3 end, and the germline J gene fills in the rest. The J gene is TRBJ2-2, the V gene TRBV7-6; D gene uncertain. Germline assignment: CDR1 SGHVS and CDR2 FNYEAQ. The ends were cut back, 6 bases at V and 1 base at J, with 9 bases in the middle. CDR3 size: 14 residues. CDR3 bases read: TGTGCCAGCAGAAAAAACAGGAACACCGGGGAG. As protein: CASRKNRNTGE. The entire CDR3 is CASRKNRNTGELFF. Looking up the rest from reference TRBV7-6 and TRBJ2-2 gives the full variable domain: GAGVSQSPRYKVTKRGQDVALRCDPISGHVSLYWYRQALGQGPEFLTYFNYEAQQDKSGLPNDRFSAERPEGSISTLTIQRTEQRDSAMYRCASRKNRNTGELFFGEGSRLTVL.